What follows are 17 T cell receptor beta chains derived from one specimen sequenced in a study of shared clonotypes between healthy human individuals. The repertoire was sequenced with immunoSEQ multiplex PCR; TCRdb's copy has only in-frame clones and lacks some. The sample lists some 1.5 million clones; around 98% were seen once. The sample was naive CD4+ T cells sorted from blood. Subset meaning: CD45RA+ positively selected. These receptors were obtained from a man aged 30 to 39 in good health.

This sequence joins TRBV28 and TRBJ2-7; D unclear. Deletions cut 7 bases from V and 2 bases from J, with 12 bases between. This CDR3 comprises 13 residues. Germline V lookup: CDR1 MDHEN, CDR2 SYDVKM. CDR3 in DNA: TGTGCCAGCACCGGACGGCAAACCTACGAGCAGTACTTC. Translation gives CASTGRQTYEQYF.

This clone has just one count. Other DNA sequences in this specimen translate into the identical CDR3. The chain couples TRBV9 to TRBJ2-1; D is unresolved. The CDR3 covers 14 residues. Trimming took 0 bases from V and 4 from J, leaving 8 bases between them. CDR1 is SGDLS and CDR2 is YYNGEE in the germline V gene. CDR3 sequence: CASSVGGGYNEQFF. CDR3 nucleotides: TGTGCCAGCAGCGTAGGCGGTGGATACAATGAGCAGTTCTTC.

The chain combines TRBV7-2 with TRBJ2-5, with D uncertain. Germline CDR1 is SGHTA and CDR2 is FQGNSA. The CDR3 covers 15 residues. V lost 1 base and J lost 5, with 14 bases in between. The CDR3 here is CASSLGPTPMETQYF. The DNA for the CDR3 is TGTGCCAGCAGCTTAGGACCTACACCGATGGAGACCCAGTACTTC.

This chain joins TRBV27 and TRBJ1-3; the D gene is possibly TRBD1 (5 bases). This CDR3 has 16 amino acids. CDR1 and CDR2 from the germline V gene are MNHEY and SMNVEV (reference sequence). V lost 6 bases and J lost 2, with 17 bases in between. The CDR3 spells CASSPRGAYTGNTIYF. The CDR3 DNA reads TGTGCCAGCAGCCCCCGCGGGGCCTATACTGGAAACACCATATATTTT.

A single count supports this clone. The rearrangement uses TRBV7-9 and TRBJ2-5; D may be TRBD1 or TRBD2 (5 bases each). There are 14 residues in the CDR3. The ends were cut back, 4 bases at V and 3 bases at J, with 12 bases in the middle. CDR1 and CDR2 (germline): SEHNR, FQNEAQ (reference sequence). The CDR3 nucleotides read TGTGCCAGCAGCTGGGGACGGGCAAAAGAGACCCAGTACTTC. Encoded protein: CASSWGRAKETQYF. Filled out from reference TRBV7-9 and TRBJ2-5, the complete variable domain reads DTGVSQNPRHKITKRGQNVTFRCDPISEHNRLYWYRQTLGQGPEFLTYFQNEAQLEKSRLLSDRFSAERPKGSFSTLEIQRTEQGDSAMYLCASSWGRAKETQYFGPGTRLLVL.

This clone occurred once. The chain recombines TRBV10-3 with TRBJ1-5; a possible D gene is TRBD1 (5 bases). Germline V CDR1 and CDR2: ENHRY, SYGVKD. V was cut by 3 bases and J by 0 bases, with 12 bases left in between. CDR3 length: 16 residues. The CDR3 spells CAISERGDYSNQPQHF. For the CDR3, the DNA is TGTGCCATCAGTGAAAGGGGAGACTATAGCAATCAGCCCCAGCATTTT.

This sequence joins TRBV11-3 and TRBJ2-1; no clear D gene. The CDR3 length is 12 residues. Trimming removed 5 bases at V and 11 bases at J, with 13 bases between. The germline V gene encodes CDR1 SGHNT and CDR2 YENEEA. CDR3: CASSPTDEKQFF. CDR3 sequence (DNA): TGTGCCAGCAGCCCCACAGACGAGAAGCAGTTCTTC. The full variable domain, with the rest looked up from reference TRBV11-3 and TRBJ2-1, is EAGVVQSPRYKIIEKKQPVAFWCNPISGHNTLYWYLQNLGQGPELLIRYENEEAVDDSQLPKDRFSAERLKGVDSTLKIQPAELGDSAVYLCASSPTDEKQFFGPGTRLTVL.

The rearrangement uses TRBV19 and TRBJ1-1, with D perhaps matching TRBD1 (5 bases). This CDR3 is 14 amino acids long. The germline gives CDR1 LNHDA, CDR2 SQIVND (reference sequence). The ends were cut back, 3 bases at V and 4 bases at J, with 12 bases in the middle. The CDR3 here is CASSIEERGTEAFF. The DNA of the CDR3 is TGTGCCAGTAGTATCGAGGAGAGGGGCACTGAAGCTTTCTTT.

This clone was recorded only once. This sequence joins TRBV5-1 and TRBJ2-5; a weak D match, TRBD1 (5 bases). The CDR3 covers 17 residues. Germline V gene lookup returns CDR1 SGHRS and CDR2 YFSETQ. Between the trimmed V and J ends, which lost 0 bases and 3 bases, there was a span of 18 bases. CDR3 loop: CASSLGTGVWVKETQYF. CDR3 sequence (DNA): TGCGCCAGCAGCTTGGGAACAGGCGTGTGGGTGAAAGAGACCCAGTACTTC.

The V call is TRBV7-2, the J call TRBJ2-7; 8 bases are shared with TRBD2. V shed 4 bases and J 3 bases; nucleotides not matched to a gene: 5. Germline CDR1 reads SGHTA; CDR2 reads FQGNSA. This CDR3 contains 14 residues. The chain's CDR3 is CASSSREGLYEQYF. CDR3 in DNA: TGTGCCAGCAGCTCACGGGAGGGCCTCTACGAGCAGTACTTC.

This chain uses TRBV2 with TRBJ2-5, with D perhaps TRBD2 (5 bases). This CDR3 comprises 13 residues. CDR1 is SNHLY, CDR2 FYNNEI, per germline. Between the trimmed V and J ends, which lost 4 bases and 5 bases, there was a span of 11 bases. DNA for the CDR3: TGTGCCAGCAGTGGGGCGCGGGTGGAGACCCAGTACTTC. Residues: CASSGARVETQYF.

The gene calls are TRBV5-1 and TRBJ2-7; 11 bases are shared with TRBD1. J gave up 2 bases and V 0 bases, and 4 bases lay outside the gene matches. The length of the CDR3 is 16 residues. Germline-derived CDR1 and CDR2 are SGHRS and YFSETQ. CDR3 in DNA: TGCGCCAGCAGCTTGGCCGGGACAGGGGGTACCTACGAGCAGTACTTC. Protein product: CASSLAGTGGTYEQYF.

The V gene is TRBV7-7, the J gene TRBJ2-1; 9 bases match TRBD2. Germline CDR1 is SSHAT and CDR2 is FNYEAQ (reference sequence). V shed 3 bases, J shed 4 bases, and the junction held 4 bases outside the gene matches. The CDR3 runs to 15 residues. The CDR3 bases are TGTGCCAGCAGCTTTAGCGGGAGTAGTTACAATGAGCAGTTCTTC. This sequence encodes CASSFSGSSYNEQFF.

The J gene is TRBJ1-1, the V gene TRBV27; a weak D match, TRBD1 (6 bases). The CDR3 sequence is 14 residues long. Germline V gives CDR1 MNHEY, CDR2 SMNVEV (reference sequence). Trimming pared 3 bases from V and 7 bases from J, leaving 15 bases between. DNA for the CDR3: TGTGCCAGCAGTTTCGGGGGCGATTTCCGTGAAGCTTTCTTT. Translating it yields CASSFGGDFREAFF.

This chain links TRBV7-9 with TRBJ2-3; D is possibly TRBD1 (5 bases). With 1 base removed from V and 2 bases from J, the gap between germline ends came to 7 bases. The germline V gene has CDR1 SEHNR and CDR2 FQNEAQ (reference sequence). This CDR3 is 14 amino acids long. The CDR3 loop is CASSLVDTTDTQYF. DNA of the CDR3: TGTGCCAGCAGCTTAGTGGACACCACAGATACGCAGTATTTT.

The CDR3 DNA sequence: TGCAGCGTTGTCTTCGGACAGGTTTACTCCTACGAGCAGTACTTC. Its protein product is CSVVFGQVYSYEQYF. The rearrangement links TRBV29-1 to TRBJ2-7; 7 bases agree with TRBD1. The CDR3 runs to 15 residues. V was clipped by 4 bases and J by 0 bases; unmatched bases: 9. Germline CDR1 reads SQVTM; CDR2 reads ANQGSEA.

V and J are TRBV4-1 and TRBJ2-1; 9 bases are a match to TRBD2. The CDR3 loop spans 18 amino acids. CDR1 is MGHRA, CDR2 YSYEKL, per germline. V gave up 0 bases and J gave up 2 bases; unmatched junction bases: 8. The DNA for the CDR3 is TGCGCCAGCAGCCAAGACACAGCGGGAGGCCTCCCCTACAATGAGCAGTTCTTC. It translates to CASSQDTAGGLPYNEQFF.